This passage covers 20 T cell receptor beta chains from one sample sequenced in a study of beta chain features in type 1 diabetes. Expressed TCRB transcripts were sequenced, since all the RNA that had been isolated was reverse transcribed. Profiled with immunoSEQ multiplex PCR; TCRdb holds only in-frame clones, not every one. This sample has hundreds of thousands of clones, with approximately 30% found just once. Source material: naive CD4+ T cells from blood. Receptors originate from a man aged 18 to 29 in good health.

The V and J genes are TRBV29-1 and TRBJ1-4, with TRBD1 matching 7 bases. Germline values: CDR1 SQVTM, CDR2 ANQGSEA. This CDR3 has 12 amino acids. Unmatched junction bases numbered 7, after V lost 7 bases and J lost 8 bases. The CDR3, as DNA: TGCAGCGGAGGGACAGCTAGGGAAAAACTGTTTTTT. Translation: CSGGTAREKLFF.

The sample holds a few counts of this clone. The genes are TRBV7-2 and TRBJ1-1; 7 bases match TRBD1. The V gene's germline CDR1 is SGHTA and CDR2 FQGNSA. Germline trimming cut 5 bases from V and 4 bases from J; bases unmatched to any gene: 10. The CDR3 totals 15 residues. CDR3 DNA: TGTGCCAGCAGCCCACGACAGGGTGGGACCACTGAAGCTTTCTTT. Translation: CASSPRQGGTTEAFF.

The chain carries TRBV7-2 and TRBJ2-7; D not resolved. The V end lost 1 base, the J end lost 5 bases, and 6 bases lay between the germline ends. This CDR3 contains 12 residues. Germline CDR1 is SGHTA and CDR2 is FQGNSA. This CDR3 is CASSLGPNEQYF. CDR3 nucleotides: TGTGCCAGCAGCTTAGGACCCAACGAGCAGTACTTC.

This clone showed up just a few times. V usage is TRBV25-1 and J usage is TRBJ2-6, with D possibly matching TRBD2 (5 bases). This CDR3 comprises 16 residues. The germline V gene has CDR1 MGHDK and CDR2 SYGVNS. Trimming removed 2 bases at V and 1 base at J, with 9 bases between. The CDR3 loop reads CASSEMRASGANVLTF. CDR3 nucleotides: TGTGCCAGCAGTGAAATGAGGGCATCTGGGGCCAACGTCCTGACTTTC. The variable domain in full, with the rest retrieved from reference TRBV25-1 and TRBJ2-6, is EADIYQTPRYLVIGTGKKITLECSQTMGHDKMYWYQQDPGMELHLIHYSYGVNSTEKGDLSSESTVSRIRTEHFPLTLESARPSHTSQYLCASSEMRASGANVLTFGAGSRLTVL.

V gene TRBV2 combines with J gene TRBJ1-2, with D hard to call. This CDR3 spans 12 amino acids. The V gene's germline CDR1 is SNHLY and CDR2 FYNNEI. Trimming left V 7 bases short and J 2 bases short, with 8 bases between. The CDR3 loop is CASTPGNYGYTF. The CDR3 coding sequence is TGTGCCAGCACCCCGGGGAACTATGGCTACACCTTC.

This chain joins TRBV18 and TRBJ1-2, with a possible D match to TRBD1 (5 bases). Germline CDR1 is KGHSH and CDR2 is LQKENI. The CDR3 has 13 amino acids. Trimming left V 3 bases short and J 8 bases short, with 13 bases between. The CDR3 DNA reads as TGTGCCAGCTCACCGGGACTCGAAGAGGGCTACACCTTC. As protein: CASSPGLEEGYTF.

This clone appeared a few times. The CDR3: CASSVASGYSYEQYF. CDR3 coding DNA: TGTGCCAGCAGCGTTGCGAGCGGATACTCCTACGAGCAGTACTTC. The chain links TRBV9 to TRBJ2-7, with D possibly matching TRBD2 (5 bases). This CDR3 has 15 amino acids. Germline V gene data show CDR1 as SGDLS and CDR2 as YYNGEE. V lost 2 bases to trimming and J lost 0 bases, with 12 bases between them.

The chain joins TRBV10-3 to TRBJ2-6; 9 nucleotides match TRBD1. This CDR3 has 18 residues. Trimming removed 2 bases from V and 0 bases from J; junction bases left unmatched: 5. Germline CDR1 ENHRY, CDR2 SYGVKD. DNA of the CDR3: TGTGCCATCAGTGAGCTTGGACAGGGGAGCTCTGGGGCCAACGTCCTGACTTTC. It specifies CAISELGQGSSGANVLTF.

This clone has just a few counts. The chain uses TRBV5-1 and TRBJ2-5, with TRBD2 identical over 7 bases. The CDR3 covers 17 residues. Looked up from germline, CDR1 is SGHRS and CDR2 is YFSETQ. The trim removed 4 bases at V and 1 base at J, leaving 13 bases unmatched. The CDR3 DNA is TGCGCCAGCAGCAGCGGGGTCGGTAGCCCGTCCCAAGAGACCCAGTACTTC. Amino acid sequence: CASSSGVGSPSQETQYF.

The chain employs TRBV7-9 and TRBJ1-2; TRBD1 agrees at 8 bases. This CDR3 is 12 amino acids long. J gave up 12 bases and V 2 bases, and 5 bases lay outside the gene matches. Germline-derived CDR1 and CDR2 are SEHNR and FQNEAQ (reference sequence). The chain's CDR3 is CASSLTTGAHTF. The CDR3 nucleotides are TGTGCCAGCAGCTTAACGACAGGGGCCCACACCTTC. The full variable domain, rest sourced from reference TRBV7-9 and TRBJ1-2, is DTGVSQNPRHKITKRGQNVTFRCDPISEHNRLYWYRQTLGQGPEFLTYFQNEAQLEKSRLLSDRFSAERPKGSFSTLEIQRTEQGDSAMYLCASSLTTGAHTFGSGTRLTVV.

This clone was seen more than once but under ten times. V and J are TRBV18 and TRBJ2-7; TRBD1 aligns across 9 bases. Germline lookup yields CDR1 KGHSH and CDR2 LQKENI. This CDR3 comprises 14 residues. V shed 5 bases and J 4 bases; nucleotides not matched to a gene: 6. The CDR3 DNA follows: TGTGCCAGCTCATCAGGACAGGGGAGGTACGAGCAGTACTTC. It yields the protein CASSSGQGRYEQYF.

This clone appeared a few times. The chain is built from TRBV10-3 and TRBJ2-1, with a possible D match to TRBD2 (5 bases). Between the trimmed V and J ends, which lost 2 bases and 12 bases, there was a span of 11 bases. CDR3 length: 12 amino acids. CDR1 ENHRY and CDR2 SYGVKD come from the germline V gene. CDR3 protein: CAISEPREGQFF. The CDR3 DNA reads as TGTGCCATCAGTGAGCCCAGAGAGGGGCAGTTCTTC.

V and J are TRBV2 and TRBJ2-7; D is perhaps TRBD1 or TRBD2 (6 bases each). The CDR3 is 14 amino acids. CDR1 and CDR2 from the germline V gene are SNHLY and FYNNEI. Trimming stripped 8 bases from V and 4 bases from J, with 18 bases between. CDR3 coding DNA: TGTGCCAGCCGCGCGCGGGACACCACGTACGAGCAGTACTTC. This sequence encodes CASRARDTTYEQYF.

Comment on this clone: This sample includes further DNA sequences coding for the same CDR3. The rearrangement joins TRBV5-4 to TRBJ2-5; maybe TRBD1 (5 bases). This CDR3 region has 13 residues. Between the trimmed V and J ends, which lost 0 bases and 4 bases, there was a span of 7 bases. Germline lookup yields CDR1 SGHNT and CDR2 YYREEE (reference sequence). The DNA for the CDR3 is TGTGCCAGCAGCTTGGCAGGGCTAGAGACCCAGTACTTC. This codes for CASSLAGLETQYF.

This clone was seen only once. The chain employs TRBV13 and TRBJ2-7; D gene ambiguous. Trimming pared 5 bases from V and 4 bases from J, leaving 9 bases between. Germline CDR1 and CDR2: PRHDT and FYEKMQ (reference sequence). The CDR3 covers 12 residues. CDR3 nucleotides: TGTGCCAGCAGCCTACGTCAGTACGAGCAGTACTTC. It specifies CASSLRQYEQYF.

V is TRBV28 and J is TRBJ2-2, with D perhaps matching TRBD2 (7 bases). CDR3 length: 11 amino acids. CDR1 is MDHEN and CDR2 is SYDVKM in the germline V gene. Deletions cut 11 bases from V and 6 bases from J, with 10 bases between. The CDR3 is CAGGAAGELFF. The CDR3 DNA sequence: TGTGCCGGGGGGGCAGCCGGGGAGCTGTTTTTT.

This sequence joins TRBV5-1 and TRBJ1-5, with D hard to call. The V end was cut by 0 bases, the J end by 3 bases, with 13 bases between. The CDR3 is made up of 16 amino acids. Germline lookup yields CDR1 SGHRS and CDR2 YFSETQ. The CDR3 protein is CASSLGEGSDNQPQHF. In DNA, the CDR3 is TGCGCCAGCAGCTTGGGGGAAGGCTCCGACAATCAGCCCCAGCATTTT.

This clone was detected a few times. The chain joins TRBV29-1 to TRBJ2-7, with TRBD1 matching over 7 bases. This CDR3 has 14 amino acids. The V segment lost 2 bases and the J segment 0 bases; nucleotides outside the gene matches: 4. Germline V gives CDR1 SQVTM, CDR2 ANQGSEA. CDR3 in amino acids: CSVERSGGSYEQYF. The CDR3 bases are TGCAGCGTTGAACGGTCAGGGGGCTCCTACGAGCAGTACTTC.

In this sample, this clone turned up once. This chain links TRBV2 with TRBJ2-6, with 7 bases lining up with TRBD1. CDR1 is SNHLY, CDR2 FYNNEI, per germline. V lost 7 bases to trimming and J lost 0 bases; unmatched junction nucleotides: 9. CDR3 size: 17 residues. CDR3 coding DNA: TGTGCCAGCATCCCCCTCGACAGGGCCTCTGGGGCCAACGTCCTGACTTTC. Its protein is CASIPLDRASGANVLTF.

The rearrangement uses TRBV5-4 and TRBJ2-2, with 7 bases identical to TRBD2. Looked up from germline, CDR1 is SGHNT and CDR2 is YYREEE (reference sequence). This CDR3 spans 15 amino acids. With V trimmed by 4 bases and J by 2 bases, 5 bases remained unmatched. The DNA for the CDR3 is TGTGCCAGCAGCCTTCGACTAGCCAACACCGGGGAGCTGTTTTTT. Translated: CASSLRLANTGELFF.